This T cell receptor (beta chain) was sequenced during a study of early T cells in non-severe SARS-CoV-2 infection. The junction had 5 bases not matched to a gene; V was cut back by 4 bases and J by 5 bases. The V gene's germline CDR1 is SGHTA and CDR2 FQGTGA. The CDR3 spans 15 residues. Ten or more counts support this clonotype. TCRdb processed the 5' RACE reads anew with MiXCR; each CDR3 protein has one entry. The sample includes some 71,000 distinct CDR3 sequences, about an eighth of them seen just once. The chain employs TRBV7-3 and TRBJ2-2; TRBD2 aligns across 9 bases. The sample comprised whole blood. The clonotype comes from an adult who was a healthcare worker with PCR-confirmed SARS-CoV-2 infection or an uninfected control (not recorded which). The CDR3 loop is CASSSGTSSTGELFF. The CDR3 coding sequence is TGTGCCAGCAGCTCCGGGACTAGCTCTACCGGGGAGCTGTTTTTT.